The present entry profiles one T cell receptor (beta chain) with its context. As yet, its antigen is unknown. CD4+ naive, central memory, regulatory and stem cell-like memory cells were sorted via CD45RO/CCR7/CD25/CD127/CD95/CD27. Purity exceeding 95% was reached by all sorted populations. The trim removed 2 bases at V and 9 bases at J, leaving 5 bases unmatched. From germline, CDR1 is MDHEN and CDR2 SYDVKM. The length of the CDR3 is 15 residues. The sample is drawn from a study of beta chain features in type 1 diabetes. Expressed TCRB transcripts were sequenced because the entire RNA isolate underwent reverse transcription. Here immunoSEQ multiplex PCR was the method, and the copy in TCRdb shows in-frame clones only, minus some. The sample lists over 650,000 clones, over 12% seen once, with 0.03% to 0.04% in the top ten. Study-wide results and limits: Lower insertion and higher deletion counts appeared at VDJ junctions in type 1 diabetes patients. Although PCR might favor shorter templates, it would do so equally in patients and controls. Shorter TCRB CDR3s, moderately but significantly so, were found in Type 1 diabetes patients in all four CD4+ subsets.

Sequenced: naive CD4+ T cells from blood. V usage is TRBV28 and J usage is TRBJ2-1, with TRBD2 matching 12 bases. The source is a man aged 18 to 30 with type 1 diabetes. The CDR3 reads CASSLASGGAIEQFF. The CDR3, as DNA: TGTGCCAGCAGTTTAGCTAGCGGGGGGGCGATTGAGCAGTTCTTC.